Following are 15 T cell receptor beta chains from one sample sequenced in a study of shared clonotypes between healthy human individuals. Repertoires were generated with immunoSEQ multiplex PCR, while TCRdb's copy carries only in-frame clones and drops some. This sample yields millions of clones, of which over 90% are seen a single time; 0.39% belongs to the top ten. Input material: naive CD4+ T cells from PBMCs. Noted subset: CD45RA+ positively selected. These receptors were taken from a man between 18 and 35 years old in good health. Some clones in this sample may be carry-over from other donors' samples.

The genes are TRBV6-5 and TRBJ2-7; tentatively, D is TRBD2 (6 bases). Germline CDR1 reads MNHEY; CDR2 reads SVGAGI. The CDR3 is 15 amino acids. Trimming removed 5 bases from V and 6 bases from J, with 20 bases in between. The CDR3 reads CASSRGTTEGSEQYF. The CDR3 DNA follows: TGTGCCAGCAGTAGGGGAACAACGGAGGGTAGCGAGCAGTACTTC.

This clone was counted between two and nine times. The sample carries other DNA sequences with the same CDR3. The chain has TRBV7-3 and TRBJ2-1, with 7 bases aligning to TRBD1. With 5 bases clipped from V and 2 bases from J, the junction kept 3 bases outside the gene matches. Germline lookup yields CDR1 SGHTA and CDR2 FQGTGA. The CDR3 consists of 14 residues. For the CDR3, the DNA is TGTGCCAGCAGCCCGACAGGGACCTACAATGAGCAGTTCTTC. Translated: CASSPTGTYNEQFF.

The CDR3 coding sequence is TGTGCCAGTCAGGACAGGGCATGGGACGAGCAGTACTTC. The encoded protein is CASQDRAWDEQYF. V gene TRBV19 combines with J gene TRBJ2-7; 8 nucleotides line up with TRBD1. CDR1 and CDR2 from the germline V gene are LNHDA and SQIVND (reference sequence). Trimming at V came to 8 bases and at J to 5 bases, leaving 8 bases not matched to a gene. The CDR3 has 13 amino acids.

The V and J genes are TRBV5-1 and TRBJ2-1, with TRBD2 matching 10 bases. CDR1 is SGHRS, CDR2 YFSETQ, per germline. The CDR3 sequence is 16 residues long. Germline trimming cut 8 bases from V and 9 bases from J; bases unmatched to any gene: 17. The CDR3 nucleotides are TGCGCCAGTTACGGGGGCAGCGGGAGGGCCGAGCGTGAGCAGTTCTTC. It translates to CASYGGSGRAEREQFF.

V is TRBV6-5 and J is TRBJ2-3, with 11 bases that match TRBD2. The V and J ends lost 2 bases and 6 bases, in that order; junction bases with no gene match: 4. Per germline, CDR1 MNHEY and CDR2 SVGAGI. This CDR3 region has 15 residues. CDR3 in amino acids: CASSYRPSGRDTQYF. Here the CDR3 DNA reads TGTGCCAGCAGTTACCGGCCTAGCGGGAGGGATACGCAGTATTTT.

This chain joins TRBV28 and TRBJ1-2, with TRBD1 matching over 8 bases. The junction had 7 bases not matched to a gene; V was cut back by 5 bases and J by 2 bases. Looked up from germline, CDR1 is MDHEN and CDR2 is SYDVKM. The CDR3 contains 15 residues. The CDR3 loop is CASSTGTGENYGYTF. Written as DNA, the CDR3 is TGTGCCAGCAGTACCGGGACAGGCGAGAACTATGGCTACACCTTC.

The rearrangement joins TRBV5-1 to TRBJ1-4; D might be TRBD1 (6 bases). Germline V lookup: CDR1 SGHRS, CDR2 YFSETQ. V was cut by 4 bases and J by 7 bases, with 17 bases left in between. The CDR3 is 15 amino acids. As DNA, the CDR3 is TGCGCCAGCAGCCGTACCGGGACACCCGGTGAAAAACTGTTTTTT. It is translated as CASSRTGTPGEKLFF.

The chain recombines TRBV19 with TRBJ2-6; D might be TRBD2 (5 bases). CDR3 size: 13 residues. CDR1 LNHDA and CDR2 SQIVND come from the germline V gene (reference sequence). Trimming took off 5 bases at V and 12 bases at J, with 14 bases between the two ends. CDR3 region: CASSGPRAGVLTF. In DNA form, the CDR3 reads TGTGCCAGTAGTGGACCGCGGGCGGGCGTCCTGACTTTC.

The V gene is TRBV5-1, the J gene TRBJ2-7; 15 bases fit TRBD2. Germline V gene sequence: CDR1 SGHRS, CDR2 YFSETQ. Losses at the gene ends were 1 base for V and 5 bases for J; bases not matched to a gene: 7. This CDR3 is 17 amino acids long. DNA for the CDR3: TGCGCCAGCAGCTTGTCGGGACTAGCGGGAGGTATCGACGAGCAGTACTTC. Translated, it gives CASSLSGLAGGIDEQYF.

V usage is TRBV9 and J usage is TRBJ2-3; 8 bases fit TRBD2. V gave up 3 bases and J gave up 1 base; unmatched junction bases: 7. CDR3 length: 16 amino acids. CDR1 SGDLS and CDR2 YYNGEE come from the germline V gene. The CDR3: CASSAVGRARTDTQYF. In DNA form, the CDR3 reads TGTGCCAGCAGCGCCGTCGGGAGGGCACGCACAGATACGCAGTATTTT.

Of note for this clone: The sample carries other DNA sequences with the same CDR3. The rearrangement joins TRBV6-5 to TRBJ1-1, with unresolved D. Trimming removed 2 bases from V and 4 bases from J, with 8 bases in between. Germline values: CDR1 MNHEY, CDR2 SVGAGI. The CDR3 runs 13 residues. CDR3 DNA sequence: TGTGCCAGCAGTTACCGGGTAGGCACTGAAGCTTTCTTT. Translated, it gives CASSYRVGTEAFF.

The sample holds a few counts of this clone. This chain uses TRBV27 with TRBJ1-3; D ambiguous. The CDR3 consists of 13 residues. The germline gives CDR1 MNHEY, CDR2 SMNVEV (reference sequence). Deletions cut 5 bases from V and 4 bases from J, with 9 bases between. The CDR3 DNA reads as TGTGCCAGCAGTGCGTATGCGGGAAACACCATATATTTT. Encoded protein: CASSAYAGNTIYF.

This rearrangement joins TRBV6-6 to TRBJ1-5, with D perhaps matching TRBD1 (5 bases). This CDR3 has 14 amino acids. V lost 5 bases and J 0 bases, leaving 8 bases between the germline ends. The germline V gene has CDR1 MNHNY and CDR2 SVGAGI (reference sequence). The CDR3 DNA is TGTGCCAGCAGTGACAGTTATAGCAATCAGCCCCAGCATTTT. It codes for CASSDSYSNQPQHF.

The V call is TRBV7-3, the J call TRBJ1-2, with 10 bases identical to TRBD1. This CDR3 contains 14 residues. Trimming cost V 4 bases and J 7 bases; bases outside gene matches: 6. CDR1 is SGHTA, CDR2 FQGTGA, per germline. This chain's CDR3 is CASSSPGTGAGYTF. DNA for the CDR3: TGTGCCAGCAGCTCCCCCGGGACAGGGGCTGGCTACACCTTC. Complete variable domain (other parts from reference TRBV7-3 and TRBJ1-2): GAGVSQTPSNKVTEKGKYVELRCDPISGHTALYWYRQSLGQGPEFLIYFQGTGAADDSGLPNDRFFAVRPEGSVSTLKIQRTERGDSAVYLCASSSPGTGAGYTFGSGTRLTVV.

This rearrangement joins TRBV6-4 to TRBJ2-1; D remains unclear. The V gene's germline CDR1 is MRHNA and CDR2 SNTAGT. The CDR3 has 13 amino acids. V was trimmed by 0 bases and J by 10 bases, leaving 10 bases between them. This chain's CDR3 is CASSDSRFGEQFF. The DNA of the CDR3 is TGTGCCAGCAGTGACTCGAGGTTTGGGGAGCAGTTCTTC.